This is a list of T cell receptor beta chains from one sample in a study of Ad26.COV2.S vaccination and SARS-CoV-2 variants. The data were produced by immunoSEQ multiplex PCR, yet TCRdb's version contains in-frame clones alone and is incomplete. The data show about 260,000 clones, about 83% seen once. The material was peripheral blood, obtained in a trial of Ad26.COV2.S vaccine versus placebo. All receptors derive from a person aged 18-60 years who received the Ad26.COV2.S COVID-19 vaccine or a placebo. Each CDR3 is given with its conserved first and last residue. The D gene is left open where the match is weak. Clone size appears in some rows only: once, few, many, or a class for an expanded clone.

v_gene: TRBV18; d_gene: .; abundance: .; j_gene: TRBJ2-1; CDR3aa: CASSPLRNEQFF; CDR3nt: TGTGCCAGCTCACCACTTCGCAATGAGCAGTTCTTC
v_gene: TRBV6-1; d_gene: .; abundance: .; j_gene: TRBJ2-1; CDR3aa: CASSEAGKYEQFF; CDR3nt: TGTGCCAGCAGTGAGGCAGGGAAGTATGAGCAGTTCTTC
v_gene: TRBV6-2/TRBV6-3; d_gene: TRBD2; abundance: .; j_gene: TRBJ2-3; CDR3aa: CASSYTTSGGADADTQYF; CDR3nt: TGTGCCAGCAGTTACACGACTAGCGGGGGGGCCGACGCAGATACGCAGTATTTT
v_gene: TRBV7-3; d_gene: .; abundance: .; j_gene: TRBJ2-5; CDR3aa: CASSLIGGHQETQYF; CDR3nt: TGTGCCAGCAGCTTAATAGGCGGTCACCAAGAGACCCAGTACTTC
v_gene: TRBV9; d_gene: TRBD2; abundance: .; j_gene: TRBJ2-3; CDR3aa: CASSAPQTSGRATDTQYF; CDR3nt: TGTGCCAGCAGCGCCCCCCAGACTAGCGGGAGGGCCACAGATACGCAGTATTTT
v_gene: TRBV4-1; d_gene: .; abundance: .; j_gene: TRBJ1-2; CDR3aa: CASSQPTRAYGYTF; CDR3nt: TGCGCCAGCAGCCAGCCGACTAGAGCCTATGGCTACACCTTC
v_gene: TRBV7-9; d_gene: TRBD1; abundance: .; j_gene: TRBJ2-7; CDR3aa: CASRTGTGQYEQYF; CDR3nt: TGTGCCAGCAGGACCGGGACAGGACAATACGAGCAGTACTTC
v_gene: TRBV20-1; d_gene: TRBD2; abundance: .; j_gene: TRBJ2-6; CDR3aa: CSALGSGSVTF; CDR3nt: TGCAGTGCTCTGGGGAGCGGGAGCGTGACTTTC
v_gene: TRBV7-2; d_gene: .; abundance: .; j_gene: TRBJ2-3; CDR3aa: CASSATTYTDTQYF; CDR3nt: TGTGCCAGCAGCGCGACTACCTACACAGATACGCAGTATTTT
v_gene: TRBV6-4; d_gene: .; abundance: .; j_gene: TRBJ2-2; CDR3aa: CASSDFNTGELFF; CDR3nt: TGTGCCAGCAGTGATTTTAACACCGGGGAGCTGTTTTTT
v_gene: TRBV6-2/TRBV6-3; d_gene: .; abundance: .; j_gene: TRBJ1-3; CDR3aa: CASSYDRAGDVNTIYF; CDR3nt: TGTGCCAGCAGTTACGATCGCGCCGGGGACGTAAACACCATATATTTT
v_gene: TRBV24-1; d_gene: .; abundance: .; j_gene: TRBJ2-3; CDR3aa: CATSDWGTDTQYF; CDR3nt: TGTGCCACCAGTGATTGGGGCACAGATACGCAGTATTTT
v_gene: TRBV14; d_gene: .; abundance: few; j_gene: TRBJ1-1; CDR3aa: CASSQDLRGTEAFF; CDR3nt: TGTGCCAGCAGCCAAGACCTCCGGGGGACTGAAGCTTTCTTT
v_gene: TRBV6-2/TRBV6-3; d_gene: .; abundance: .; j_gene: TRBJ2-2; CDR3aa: CASSYSTLLVMTGELFF; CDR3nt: TGTGCCAGCAGTTACTCGACGCTACTAGTGATGACCGGGGAGCTGTTTTTT
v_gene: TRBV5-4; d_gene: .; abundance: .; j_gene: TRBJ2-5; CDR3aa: CASSLSLGVGETQYF; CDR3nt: TGTGCCAGCAGCTTGTCCCTCGGGGTCGGAGAGACCCAGTACTTC
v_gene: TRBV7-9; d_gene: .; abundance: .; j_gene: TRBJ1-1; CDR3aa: CASSFNSPGAFF; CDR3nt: TGTGCCAGCAGCTTTAATTCACCGGGAGCTTTCTTT
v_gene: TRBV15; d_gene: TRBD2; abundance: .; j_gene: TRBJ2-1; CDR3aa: CATSRTGLAGPSHNEQFF; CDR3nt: TGTGCCACCAGCAGAACCGGACTAGCGGGGCCCTCTCACAATGAGCAGTTCTTC
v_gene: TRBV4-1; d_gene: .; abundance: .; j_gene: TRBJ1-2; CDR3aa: CASSQEPPNYGYTF; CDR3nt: TGCGCCAGCAGCCAAGAGCCGCCTAACTATGGCTACACCTTC
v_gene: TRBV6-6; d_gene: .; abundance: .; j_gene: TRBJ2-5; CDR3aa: CASSLSLPLRETQYF; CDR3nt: TGTGCCAGCAGCCTATCCCTCCCCCTGCGGGAGACCCAGTACTTC
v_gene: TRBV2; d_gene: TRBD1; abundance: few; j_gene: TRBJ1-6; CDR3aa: CASSDRGSYNSPLHF; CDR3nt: TGTGCCAGCAGTGACAGGGGGTCCTATAATTCACCCCTCCACTTT